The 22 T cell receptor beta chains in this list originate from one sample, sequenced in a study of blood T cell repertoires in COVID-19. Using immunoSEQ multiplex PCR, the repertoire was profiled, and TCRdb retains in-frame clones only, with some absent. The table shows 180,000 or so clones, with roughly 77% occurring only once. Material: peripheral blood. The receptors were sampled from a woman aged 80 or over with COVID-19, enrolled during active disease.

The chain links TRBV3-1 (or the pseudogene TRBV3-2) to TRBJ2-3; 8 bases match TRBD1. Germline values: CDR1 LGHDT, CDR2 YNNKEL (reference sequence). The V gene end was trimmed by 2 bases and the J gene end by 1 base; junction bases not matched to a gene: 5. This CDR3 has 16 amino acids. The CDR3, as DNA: TGTGCCAGCAGCCAAAACAGGGGGTTCGGCACAGATACGCAGTATTTT. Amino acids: CASSQNRGFGTDTQYF.

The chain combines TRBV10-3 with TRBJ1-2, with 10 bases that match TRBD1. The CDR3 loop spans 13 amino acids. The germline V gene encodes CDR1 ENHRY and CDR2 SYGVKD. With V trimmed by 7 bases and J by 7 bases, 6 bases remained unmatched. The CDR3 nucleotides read TGTGCCATCACCCGACAGGGGGCAGGTGGCTACACCTTC. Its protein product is CAITRQGAGGYTF.

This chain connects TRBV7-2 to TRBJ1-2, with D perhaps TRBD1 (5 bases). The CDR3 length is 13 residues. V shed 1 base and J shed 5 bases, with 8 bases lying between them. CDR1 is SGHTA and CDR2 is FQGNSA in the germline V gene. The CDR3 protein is CASSLEPGYGYTF. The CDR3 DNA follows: TGTGCCAGCAGCTTAGAACCAGGGTATGGCTACACCTTC.

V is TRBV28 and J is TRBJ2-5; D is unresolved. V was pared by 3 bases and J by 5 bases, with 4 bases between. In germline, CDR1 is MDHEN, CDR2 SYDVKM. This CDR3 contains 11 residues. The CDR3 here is CASSFRETQYF. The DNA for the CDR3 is TGTGCCAGCAGTTTCCGGGAGACCCAGTACTTC.

The CDR3 bases are TGTGCCTGGAATCCGGGACATTACTACGAGCAGTACTTC. The encoded protein is CAWNPGHYYEQYF. The V gene is TRBV30, the J gene TRBJ2-7; D is possibly TRBD1 (6 bases). Germline CDR1 reads GTSNPN; CDR2 reads SVGIG (reference sequence). V was trimmed by 4 bases and J by 3 bases, leaving 13 bases between them. CDR3 size: 13 residues.

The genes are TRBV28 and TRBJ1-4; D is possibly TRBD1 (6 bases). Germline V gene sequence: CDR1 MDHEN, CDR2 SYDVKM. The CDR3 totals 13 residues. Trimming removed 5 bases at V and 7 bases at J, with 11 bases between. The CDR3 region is CASSPRTAEKLFF. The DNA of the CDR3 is TGTGCCAGCAGTCCCCGGACAGCTGAAAAACTGTTTTTT.

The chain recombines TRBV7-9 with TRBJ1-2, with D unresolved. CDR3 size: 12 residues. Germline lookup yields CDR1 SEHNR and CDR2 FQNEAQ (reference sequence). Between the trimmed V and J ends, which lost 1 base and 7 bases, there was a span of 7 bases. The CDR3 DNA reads TGTGCCAGCAGCTTAGGAGGGCCTGGCTACACCTTC. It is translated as CASSLGGPGYTF.

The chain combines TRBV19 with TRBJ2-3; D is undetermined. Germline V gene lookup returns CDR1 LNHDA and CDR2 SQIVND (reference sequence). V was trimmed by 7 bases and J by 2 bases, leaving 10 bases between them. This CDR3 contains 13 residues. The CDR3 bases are TGTGCCAGTAATAACCGGTTCACAGATACGCAGTATTTT. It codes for CASNNRFTDTQYF. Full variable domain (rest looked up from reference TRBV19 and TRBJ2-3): DGGITQSPKYLFRKEGQNVTLSCEQNLNHDAMYWYRQDPGQGLRLIYYSQIVNDFQKGDIAEGYSVSREKKESFPLTVTSAQKNPTAFYLCASNNRFTDTQYFGPGTRLTVL.

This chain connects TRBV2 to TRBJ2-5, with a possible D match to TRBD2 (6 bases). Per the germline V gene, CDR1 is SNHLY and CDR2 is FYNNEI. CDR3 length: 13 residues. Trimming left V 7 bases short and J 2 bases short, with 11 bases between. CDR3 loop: CASKSTRQETQYF. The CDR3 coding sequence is TGTGCCAGCAAATCGACTAGACAAGAGACCCAGTACTTC.

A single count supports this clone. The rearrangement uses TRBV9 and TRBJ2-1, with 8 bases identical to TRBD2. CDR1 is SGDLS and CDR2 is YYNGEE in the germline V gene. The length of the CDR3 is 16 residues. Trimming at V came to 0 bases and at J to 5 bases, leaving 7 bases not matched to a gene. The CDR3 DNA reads TGTGCCAGCAGCGTAGCCAGCGGGGGATTTAACAATGAGCAGTTCTTC. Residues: CASSVASGGFNNEQFF.

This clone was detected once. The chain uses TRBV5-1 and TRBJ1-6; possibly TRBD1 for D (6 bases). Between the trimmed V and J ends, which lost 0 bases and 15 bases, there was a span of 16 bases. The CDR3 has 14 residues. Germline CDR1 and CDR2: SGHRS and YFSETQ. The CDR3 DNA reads TGCGCCAGCAGCTTGGCGGGGGGCCTCAACGACCTCCACTTT. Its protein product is CASSLAGGLNDLHF.

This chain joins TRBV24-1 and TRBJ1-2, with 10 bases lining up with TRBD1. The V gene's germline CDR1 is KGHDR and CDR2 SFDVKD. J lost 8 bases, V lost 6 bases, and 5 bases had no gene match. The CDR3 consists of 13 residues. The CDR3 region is CATSRTGGVGYTF. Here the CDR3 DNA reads TGTGCCACCAGTCGGACAGGGGGAGTAGGCTACACCTTC.

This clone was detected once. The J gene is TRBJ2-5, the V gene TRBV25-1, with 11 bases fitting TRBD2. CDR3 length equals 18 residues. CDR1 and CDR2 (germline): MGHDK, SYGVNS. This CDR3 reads CAPITPYTWLAGGGTQYF. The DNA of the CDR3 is TGTGCTCCAATCACTCCCTATACGTGGCTAGCGGGGGGAGGGACCCAGTACTTC.

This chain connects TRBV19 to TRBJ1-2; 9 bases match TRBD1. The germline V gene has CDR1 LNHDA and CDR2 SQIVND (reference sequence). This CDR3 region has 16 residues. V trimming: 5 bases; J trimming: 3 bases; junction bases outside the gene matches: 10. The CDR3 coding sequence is TGTGCCAGTAGTCCTTGGGGGACAGGGCCAGACTATGGCTACACCTTC. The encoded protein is CASSPWGTGPDYGYTF.

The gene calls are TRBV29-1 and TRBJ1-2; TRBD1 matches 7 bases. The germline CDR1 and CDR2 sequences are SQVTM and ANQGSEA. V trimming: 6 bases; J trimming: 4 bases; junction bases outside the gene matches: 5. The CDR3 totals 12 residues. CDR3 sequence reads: CSVQTGIYGYTF. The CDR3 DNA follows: TGCAGCGTCCAGACAGGGATCTATGGCTACACCTTC. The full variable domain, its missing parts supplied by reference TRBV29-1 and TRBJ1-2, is SAVISQKPSRDICQRGTSLTIQCQVDSQVTMMFWYRQQPGQSLTLIATANQGSEATYESGFVIDKFPISRPNLTFSTLTVSNMSPEDSSIYLCSVQTGIYGYTFGSGTRLTVV.

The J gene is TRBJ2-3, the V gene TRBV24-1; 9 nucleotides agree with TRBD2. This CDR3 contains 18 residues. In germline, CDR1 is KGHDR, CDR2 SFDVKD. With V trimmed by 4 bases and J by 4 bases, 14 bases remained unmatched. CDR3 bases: TGTGCCACCAGTGACCCCGAGGGGCGGGAGGGGGGTCCAGATACGCAGTATTTT. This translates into CATSDPEGREGGPDTQYF.

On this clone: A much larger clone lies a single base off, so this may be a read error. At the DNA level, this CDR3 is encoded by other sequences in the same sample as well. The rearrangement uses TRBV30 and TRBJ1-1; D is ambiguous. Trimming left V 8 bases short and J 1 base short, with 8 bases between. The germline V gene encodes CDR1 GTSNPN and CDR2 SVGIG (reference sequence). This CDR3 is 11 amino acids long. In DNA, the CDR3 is TGTGCCGGGGAGAGGAACACTGAAGCTTTCTTT. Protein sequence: CAGERNTEAFF.

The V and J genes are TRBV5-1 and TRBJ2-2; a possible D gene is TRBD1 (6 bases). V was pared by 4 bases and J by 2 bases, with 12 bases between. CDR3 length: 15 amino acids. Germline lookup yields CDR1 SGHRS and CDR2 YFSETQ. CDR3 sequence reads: CASSPGQINTGELFF. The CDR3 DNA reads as TGCGCCAGCAGCCCCGGACAGATAAACACCGGGGAGCTGTTTTTT.

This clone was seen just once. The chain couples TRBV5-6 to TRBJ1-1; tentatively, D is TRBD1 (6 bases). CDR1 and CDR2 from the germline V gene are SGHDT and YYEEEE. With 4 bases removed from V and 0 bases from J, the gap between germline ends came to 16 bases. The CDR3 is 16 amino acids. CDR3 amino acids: CASSPDNRDLNTEAFF. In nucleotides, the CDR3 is TGTGCCAGCAGCCCCGACAACAGGGATCTGAACACTGAAGCTTTCTTT.

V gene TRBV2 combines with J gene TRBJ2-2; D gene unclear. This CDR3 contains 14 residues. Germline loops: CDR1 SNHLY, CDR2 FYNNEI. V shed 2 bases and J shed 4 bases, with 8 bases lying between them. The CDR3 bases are TGTGCCAGCAGTGAATCGTATAGCACCGGGGAGCTGTTTTTT. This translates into CASSESYSTGELFF. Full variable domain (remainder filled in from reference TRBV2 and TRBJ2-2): EPEVTQTPSHQVTQMGQEVILRCVPISNHLYFYWYRQILGQKVEFLVSFYNNEISEKSEIFDDQFSVERPDGSNFTLKIRSTKLEDSAMYFCASSESYSTGELFFGEGSRLTVL.

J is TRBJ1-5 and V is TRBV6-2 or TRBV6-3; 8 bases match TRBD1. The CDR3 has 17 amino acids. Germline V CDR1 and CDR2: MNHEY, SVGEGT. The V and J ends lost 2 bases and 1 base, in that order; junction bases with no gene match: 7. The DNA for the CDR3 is TGTGCCAGCAGTTACGACAGGGGCATCTTAAGCAATCAGCCCCAGCATTTT. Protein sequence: CASSYDRGILSNQPQHF.

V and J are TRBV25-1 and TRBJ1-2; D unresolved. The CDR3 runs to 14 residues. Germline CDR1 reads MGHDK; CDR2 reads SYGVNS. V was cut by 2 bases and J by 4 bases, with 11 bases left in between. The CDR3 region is CASSEGPGTYGYTF. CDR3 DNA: TGTGCCAGCAGTGAAGGGCCGGGAACCTATGGCTACACCTTC.